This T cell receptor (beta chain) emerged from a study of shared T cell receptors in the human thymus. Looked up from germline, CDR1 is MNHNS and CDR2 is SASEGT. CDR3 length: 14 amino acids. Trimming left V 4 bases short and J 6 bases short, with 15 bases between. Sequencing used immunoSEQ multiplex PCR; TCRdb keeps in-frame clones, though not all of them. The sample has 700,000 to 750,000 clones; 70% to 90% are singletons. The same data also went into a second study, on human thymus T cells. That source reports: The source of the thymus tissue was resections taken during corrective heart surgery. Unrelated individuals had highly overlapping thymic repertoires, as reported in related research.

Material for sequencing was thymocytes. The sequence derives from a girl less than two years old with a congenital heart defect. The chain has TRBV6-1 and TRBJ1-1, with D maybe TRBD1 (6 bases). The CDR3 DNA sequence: TGTGCCAGCAGTGCCTACAGGGTTGACGCTGAAGCTTTCTTT. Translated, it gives CASSAYRVDAEAFF.